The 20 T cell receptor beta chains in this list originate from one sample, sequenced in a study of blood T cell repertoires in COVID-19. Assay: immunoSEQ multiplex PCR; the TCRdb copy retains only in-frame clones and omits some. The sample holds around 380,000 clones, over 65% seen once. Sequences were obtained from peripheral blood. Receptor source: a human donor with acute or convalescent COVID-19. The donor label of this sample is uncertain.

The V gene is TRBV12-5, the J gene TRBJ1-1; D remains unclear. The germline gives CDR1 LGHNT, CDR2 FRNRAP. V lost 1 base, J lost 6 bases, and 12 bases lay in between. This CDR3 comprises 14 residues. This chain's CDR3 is CASGLERRSPEAFF. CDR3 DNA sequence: TGTGCTAGTGGTTTGGAGCGCAGATCACCTGAAGCTTTCTTT.

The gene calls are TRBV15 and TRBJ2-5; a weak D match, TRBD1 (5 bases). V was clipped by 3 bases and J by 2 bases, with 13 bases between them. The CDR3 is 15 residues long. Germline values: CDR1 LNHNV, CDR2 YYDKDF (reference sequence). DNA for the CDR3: TGTGCCACCAGCAGCAAACAGGTTTCACAAGAGACCCAGTACTTC. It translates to CATSSKQVSQETQYF. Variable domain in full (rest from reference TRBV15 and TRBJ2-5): DAMVIQNPRYQVTQFGKPVTLSCSQTLNHNVMYWYQQKSSQAPKLLFHYYDKDFNNEADTPDNFQSRRPNTSFCFLDIRSPGLGDTAMYLCATSSKQVSQETQYFGPGTRLLVL.

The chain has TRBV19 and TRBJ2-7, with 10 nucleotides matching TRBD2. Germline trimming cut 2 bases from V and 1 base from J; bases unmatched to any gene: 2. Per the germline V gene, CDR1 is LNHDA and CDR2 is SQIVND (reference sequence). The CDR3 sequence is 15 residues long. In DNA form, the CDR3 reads TGTGCCAGTAGTATATCAGCGGGAGGGTCCTACGAGCAGTACTTC. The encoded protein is CASSISAGGSYEQYF.

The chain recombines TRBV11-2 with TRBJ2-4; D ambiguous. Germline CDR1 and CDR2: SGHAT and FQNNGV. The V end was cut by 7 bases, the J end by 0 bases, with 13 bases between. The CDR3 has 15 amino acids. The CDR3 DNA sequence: TGTGCCAGCACCTCCACCCAACTAGCCAAAAACATTCAGTACTTC. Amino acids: CASTSTQLAKNIQYF.

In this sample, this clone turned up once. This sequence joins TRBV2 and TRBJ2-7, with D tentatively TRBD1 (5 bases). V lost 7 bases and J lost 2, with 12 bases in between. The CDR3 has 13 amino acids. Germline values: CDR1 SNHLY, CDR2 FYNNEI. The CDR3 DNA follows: TGTGCCAGCAATGGTCAGGGAACCTACGAGCAGTACTTC. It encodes CASNGQGTYEQYF.

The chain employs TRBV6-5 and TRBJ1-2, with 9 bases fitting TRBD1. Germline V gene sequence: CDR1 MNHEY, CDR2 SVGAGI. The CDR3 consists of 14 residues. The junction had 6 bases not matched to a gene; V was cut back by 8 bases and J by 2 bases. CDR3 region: CASADRGFNYGYTF. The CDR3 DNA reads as TGTGCCAGCGCGGACAGGGGATTCAACTATGGCTACACCTTC.

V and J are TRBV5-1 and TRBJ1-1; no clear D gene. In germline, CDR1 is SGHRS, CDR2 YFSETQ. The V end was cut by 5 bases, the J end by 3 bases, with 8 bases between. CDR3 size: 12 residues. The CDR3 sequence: CASRTSDTEAFF. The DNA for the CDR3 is TGCGCCAGCAGAACATCCGACACTGAAGCTTTCTTT.

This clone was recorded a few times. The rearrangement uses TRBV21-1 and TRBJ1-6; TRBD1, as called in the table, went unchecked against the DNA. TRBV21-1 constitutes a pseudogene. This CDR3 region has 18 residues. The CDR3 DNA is TGTGCCAGCAGATTCAGAAGGTGGACAGAAAGATATAATTCACCCCTCCACTTT. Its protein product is CASRFRRWTERYNSPLHF.

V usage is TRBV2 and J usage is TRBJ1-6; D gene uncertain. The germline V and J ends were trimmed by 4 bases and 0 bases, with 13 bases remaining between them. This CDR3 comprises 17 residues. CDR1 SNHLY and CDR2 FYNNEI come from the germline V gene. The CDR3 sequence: CASSVPRGSSYNSPLHF. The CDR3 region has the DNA TGTGCCAGCAGTGTTCCCCGCGGGAGCTCCTATAATTCACCCCTCCACTTT.

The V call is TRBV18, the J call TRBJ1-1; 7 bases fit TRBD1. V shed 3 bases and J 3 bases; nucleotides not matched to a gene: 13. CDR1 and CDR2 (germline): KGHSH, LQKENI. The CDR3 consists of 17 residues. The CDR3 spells CASSPGILGGGHTEAFF. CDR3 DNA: TGTGCCAGCTCACCGGGAATATTAGGGGGCGGGCACACTGAAGCTTTCTTT.

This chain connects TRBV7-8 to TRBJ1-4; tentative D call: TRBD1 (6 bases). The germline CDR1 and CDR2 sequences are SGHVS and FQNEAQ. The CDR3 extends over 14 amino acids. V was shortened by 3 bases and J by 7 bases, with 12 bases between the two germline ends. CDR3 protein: CASSFGGLGEKLFF. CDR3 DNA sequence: TGTGCCAGCAGCTTCGGGGGGCTGGGTGAAAAACTGTTTTTT.

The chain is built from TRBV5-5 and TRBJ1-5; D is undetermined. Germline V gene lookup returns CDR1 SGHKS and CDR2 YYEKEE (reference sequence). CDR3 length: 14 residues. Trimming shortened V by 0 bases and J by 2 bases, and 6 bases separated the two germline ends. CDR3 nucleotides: TGTGCCAGCAGCTTGGGACATGGCAATCAGCCCCAGCATTTT. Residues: CASSLGHGNQPQHF.

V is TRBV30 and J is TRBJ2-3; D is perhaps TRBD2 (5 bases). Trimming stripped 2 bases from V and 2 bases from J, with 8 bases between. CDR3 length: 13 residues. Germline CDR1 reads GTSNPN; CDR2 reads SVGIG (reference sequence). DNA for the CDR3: TGTGCCTGGAGTACCGGGAACACAGATACGCAGTATTTT. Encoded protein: CAWSTGNTDTQYF.

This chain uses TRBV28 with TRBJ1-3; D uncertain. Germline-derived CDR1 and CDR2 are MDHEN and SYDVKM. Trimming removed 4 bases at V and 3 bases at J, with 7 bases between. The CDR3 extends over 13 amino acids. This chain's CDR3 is CASSSTFGNTIYF. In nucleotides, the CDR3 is TGTGCCAGCAGTTCTACCTTTGGAAACACCATATATTTT.

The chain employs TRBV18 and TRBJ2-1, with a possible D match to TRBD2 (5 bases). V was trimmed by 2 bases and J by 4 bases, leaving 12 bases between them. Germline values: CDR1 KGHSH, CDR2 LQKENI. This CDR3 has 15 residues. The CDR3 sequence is CASSPSQRSYNEQFF. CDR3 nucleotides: TGTGCCAGCTCACCAAGCCAGCGGTCTTACAATGAGCAGTTCTTC.

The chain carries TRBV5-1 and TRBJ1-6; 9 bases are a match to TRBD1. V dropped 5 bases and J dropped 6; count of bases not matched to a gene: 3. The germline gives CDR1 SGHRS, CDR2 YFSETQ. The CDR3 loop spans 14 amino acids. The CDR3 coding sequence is TGCGCCAGCAGGGGGGACAGGGTTAATTCACCCCTCCACTTT. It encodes CASRGDRVNSPLHF. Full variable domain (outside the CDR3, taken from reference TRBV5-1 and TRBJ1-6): KAGVTQTPRYLIKTRGQQVTLSCSPISGHRSVSWYQQTPGQGLQFLFEYFSETQRNKGNFPGRFSGRQFSNSRSEMNVSTLELGDSALYLCASRGDRVNSPLHFGNGTRLTVT.

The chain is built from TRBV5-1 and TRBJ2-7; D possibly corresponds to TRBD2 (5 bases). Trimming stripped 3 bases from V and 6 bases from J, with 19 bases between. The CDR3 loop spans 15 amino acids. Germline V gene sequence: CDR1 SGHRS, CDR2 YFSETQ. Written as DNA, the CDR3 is TGCGCCAGCAGCTCCACCGCGGGCCATATGGGCGAGCAGTACTTC. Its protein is CASSSTAGHMGEQYF.

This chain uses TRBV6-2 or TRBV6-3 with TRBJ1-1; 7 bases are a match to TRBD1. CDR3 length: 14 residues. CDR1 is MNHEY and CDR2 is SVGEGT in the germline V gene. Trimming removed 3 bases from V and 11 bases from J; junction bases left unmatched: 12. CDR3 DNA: TGTGCCAGCAGTTATTTGGGGACAGCTGGCAGGGCTTTCTTT. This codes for CASSYLGTAGRAFF.

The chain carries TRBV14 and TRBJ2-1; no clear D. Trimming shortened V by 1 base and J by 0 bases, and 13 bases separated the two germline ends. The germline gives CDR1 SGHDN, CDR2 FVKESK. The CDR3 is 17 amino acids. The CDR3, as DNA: TGTGCCAGCAGCCAAGTCAAGCTGTCAAGCTCCTACAATGAGCAGTTCTTC. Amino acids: CASSQVKLSSSYNEQFF.

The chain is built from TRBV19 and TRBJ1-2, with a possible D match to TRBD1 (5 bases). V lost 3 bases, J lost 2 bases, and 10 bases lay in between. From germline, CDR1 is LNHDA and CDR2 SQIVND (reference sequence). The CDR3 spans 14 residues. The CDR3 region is CASSMRGRNYGYTF. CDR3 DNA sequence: TGTGCCAGTAGTATGCGGGGCAGGAACTATGGCTACACCTTC.